This passage covers 24 T cell receptor beta chains from one sample sequenced in a study of T cells in Graves' hyperthyroidism and ophthalmopathy. TCR beta CDR3 sequences were amplified from RNA transcripts. In the first-round RT-PCR of the TCR CDR3, the HTBI primer set was used. From the multiplex PCR reads, TCRdb called clonotypes with MiXCR, one entry per CDR3 protein. The profile shows some 270,000 distinct CDR3 sequences, more than 10% of them singletons. Sequencing used blood. These receptors were obtained from a woman in her 30s with Graves' hyperthyroidism that later progressed to Graves' ophthalmopathy.

This clonotype has a count of ten or more. The chain joins TRBV7-6 to TRBJ2-3; 13 bases map to TRBD2. The CDR3 runs to 17 residues. V was pared by 1 base and J by 0 bases, with 1 base of the junction left unmatched. Germline values: CDR1 SGHVS, CDR2 FNYEAQ. The CDR3 here is CASSLGGLAGSTDTQYF. DNA for the CDR3: TGTGCCAGCAGCTTAGGGGGACTAGCGGGAAGCACAGATACGCAGTATTTT. Variable domain in full (rest from reference TRBV7-6 and TRBJ2-3): GAGVSQSPRYKVTKRGQDVALRCDPISGHVSLYWYRQALGQGPEFLTYFNYEAQQDKSGLPNDRFSAERPEGSISTLTIQRTEQRDSAMYRCASSLGGLAGSTDTQYFGPGTRLTVL.

This clonotype was seen repeatedly, ten times or more. CDR3 in amino acids: CASSSQGPGVEKLFF. DNA of the CDR3: TGTGCCAGCAGTTCCCAGGGGCCAGGGGTGGAAAAACTGTTTTTT. V is TRBV28 and J is TRBJ1-4, with D perhaps matching TRBD1 (6 bases). Germline V gene sequence: CDR1 MDHEN, CDR2 SYDVKM. Trimming removed 4 bases at V and 8 bases at J, with 17 bases between. The CDR3 length is 15 residues.

This clonotype occurred many times. The rearrangement links TRBV20-1 to TRBJ2-5, with 14 nucleotides matching TRBD2. The CDR3 is 14 amino acids. Germline-derived CDR1 and CDR2 are DFQATT and SNEGSKA (reference sequence). With V trimmed by 6 bases and J by 5 bases, 5 bases remained unmatched. CDR3 loop: CSAGTSGRGETQYF. The CDR3 coding sequence is TGCAGTGCAGGGACTAGCGGGAGAGGGGAGACCCAGTACTTC.

Ten or more counts support this clonotype. The chain joins TRBV20-1 to TRBJ1-5, with a possible D match to TRBD1 (6 bases). This CDR3 has 16 amino acids. V was cut by 0 bases and J by 2 bases, with 14 bases left in between. The germline V gene has CDR1 DFQATT and CDR2 SNEGSKA (reference sequence). CDR3 coding DNA: TGCAGTGCTAGAGAGGGGGGGGGCTCGGGCAATCAGCCCCAGCATTTT. Its protein is CSAREGGGSGNQPQHF.

At least ten counts were recorded for this clonotype. CDR3 in DNA: TGTGCCAGCAGTGCAGTGACGAGCCACGAGCAGTACTTC. Translation gives CASSAVTSHEQYF. J is TRBJ2-7 and V is TRBV28; D remains unclear. The germline V and J ends were trimmed by 5 bases and 5 bases, with 13 bases remaining between them. Germline V CDR1 and CDR2: MDHEN, SYDVKM. The CDR3 has 13 amino acids.

About this clonotype: A much larger clone lies a single base off, so this may be a read error. The rearrangement uses TRBV9 and TRBJ2-6, with D possibly matching TRBD2 (6 bases). This CDR3 is 17 amino acids long. The germline gives CDR1 SGDLS, CDR2 YYNGEE. V lost 2 bases and J 0 bases, leaving 12 bases between the germline ends. Here the CDR3 DNA reads TGTGCCAGCAGCGTCCGGGACTCCGTCTCTGGGGCCAACGTCCTGACTTTC. This gives the protein CASSVRDSVSGANVLTF.

This clonotype was counted many times. The rearrangement links TRBV9 to TRBJ1-1; no firm D call. The CDR3 sequence is 15 residues long. Looked up from germline, CDR1 is SGDLS and CDR2 is YYNGEE. Trimming stripped 0 bases from V and 8 bases from J, with 17 bases between. CDR3 DNA: TGTGCCAGCAGCGTAGCCGGGGAAAGAGGAACCGAAGCTTTCTTT. Protein: CASSVAGERGTEAFF.

This clonotype showed up just a few times. This CDR3 is CSVEVWETQYF. DNA of the CDR3: TGCAGCGTTGAAGTTTGGGAGACCCAGTACTTC. J is TRBJ2-5 and V is TRBV29-1; D remains ambiguous. V was clipped by 1 base and J by 5 bases, with 5 bases between them. From germline, CDR1 is SQVTM and CDR2 ANQGSEA. This CDR3 spans 11 amino acids.

This clonotype has a count of ten or more. The V and J genes are TRBV2 and TRBJ2-1; D not resolved. The CDR3 has 14 residues. V lost 4 bases and J lost 10, with 17 bases in between. Germline loops: CDR1 SNHLY, CDR2 FYNNEI. The DNA for the CDR3 is TGTGCCAGCAGTGCGGGCCAGTGGGGAAGGGAGCAGTTCTTC. It is translated as CASSAGQWGREQFF.

This clonotype was seen repeatedly, ten times or more. The chain has TRBV20-1 and TRBJ2-1; 9 nucleotides line up with TRBD2. V dropped 6 bases and J dropped 4; count of bases not matched to a gene: 7. The CDR3 has 14 amino acids. Germline V gene data show CDR1 as DFQATT and CDR2 as SNEGSKA (reference sequence). This CDR3 reads CSAKRLADYNEQFF. The CDR3 DNA reads as TGCAGTGCCAAGAGACTAGCGGATTACAATGAGCAGTTCTTC.

This clonotype was detected a few times. This sequence joins TRBV20-1 and TRBJ2-7; a possible D gene is TRBD2 (5 bases). The CDR3 is made up of 13 amino acids. Germline V gene sequence: CDR1 DFQATT, CDR2 SNEGSKA (reference sequence). V was cut by 0 bases and J by 6 bases, with 12 bases left in between. CDR3 sequence reads: CSARDPGSREQYF. The CDR3 nucleotides are TGCAGTGCTAGAGACCCGGGATCCCGCGAGCAGTACTTC.

The chain combines TRBV24-1 with TRBJ2-3, with TRBD2 identical over 7 bases. Germline-derived CDR1 and CDR2 are KGHDR and SFDVKD. The junction had 2 bases not matched to a gene; V was cut back by 3 bases and J by 0 bases. This CDR3 is built from 15 residues. The CDR3 protein is CATSDGGDSTDTQYF. The CDR3 DNA sequence: TGTGCCACCAGTGATGGGGGGGATAGCACAGATACGCAGTATTTT.

This clonotype was observed many times. This chain connects TRBV5-1 to TRBJ2-6, with D possibly TRBD1 on 7 matching bases. V was clipped by 4 bases and J by 4 bases, with 21 bases between them. The CDR3 has 18 amino acids. The germline V gene has CDR1 SGHRS and CDR2 YFSETQ. CDR3 residues: CASSDLADRPSGANVLTF. DNA of the CDR3: TGCGCCAGCAGCGACTTAGCGGACAGGCCTTCCGGGGCCAACGTCCTGACTTTC.

Points on this clonotype: A much larger clone is a single base away; this may be a read error. The rearrangement uses TRBV2 and TRBJ2-7, with 8 bases fitting TRBD2. The V gene's germline CDR1 is SNHLY and CDR2 FYNNEI. V was clipped by 8 bases and J by 7 bases; unmatched bases: 7. The CDR3 is 12 residues long. CDR3 region: CASGPGGGEQYF. In DNA, the CDR3 is TGTGCCAGCGGTCCCGGCGGGGGGGAGCAGTACTTC.

This clonotype was detected ten times or more. J is TRBJ2-3 and V is TRBV5-4, with D possibly being TRBD2 (5 bases). The CDR3 loop spans 13 amino acids. Germline assignment: CDR1 SGHNT and CDR2 YYREEE (reference sequence). The germline V and J ends were trimmed by 1 base and 3 bases, with 6 bases remaining between them. CDR3 loop: CASSLRETDTQYF. As DNA, the CDR3 is TGTGCCAGCAGCTTGCGGGAAACAGATACGCAGTATTTT.

As regards this clonotype: A much larger clone lies a single base off, so this may be a read error. This chain joins TRBV12-3 or TRBV12-4 and TRBJ2-2; 7 positions match TRBD1. The CDR3 is 14 amino acids. The CDR3 coding sequence is TGTGCCAGCACTGACAGGGCTAACACCGAGGAGCTGTTTTTT. Translating it yields CASTDRANTEELFF.

This clonotype was seen many times. CDR3 loop: CASGLRGAGNSPLHF. Here the CDR3 DNA reads TGTGCCAGCGGCCTCAGGGGCGCCGGGAATTCACCCCTCCACTTT. The rearrangement uses TRBV12-3 or TRBV12-4 and TRBJ1-6; D perhaps matches TRBD1 (6 bases). The V end was cut by 8 bases, the J end by 7 bases, with 18 bases between. The CDR3 has 15 amino acids.

This clonotype was seen just once. The rearrangement links TRBV6-5 to TRBJ1-6, with D unclear. Trimming left V 0 bases short and J 2 bases short, with 5 bases between. This CDR3 has 15 amino acids. CDR1 is MNHEY and CDR2 is SVGAGI in the germline V gene. The CDR3 nucleotides are TGTGCCAGCAGTTACTCGGAACCCTATAATTCACCCCTCCACTTT. Protein product: CASSYSEPYNSPLHF.

The J gene is TRBJ2-1, the V gene TRBV9; D ambiguous. This CDR3 has 16 amino acids. Germline lookup yields CDR1 SGDLS and CDR2 YYNGEE. Trimming left V 5 bases short and J 3 bases short, with 18 bases between. CDR3: CASSSRIAWGYNEQFF. Here the CDR3 DNA reads TGTGCCAGCAGTTCCAGAATAGCCTGGGGCTACAATGAGCAGTTCTTC.

V is TRBV19 and J is TRBJ1-5; 8 bases are a match to TRBD1. This CDR3 spans 19 amino acids. Unmatched junction bases numbered 15, after V lost 5 bases and J lost 0 bases. Germline CDR1 is LNHDA and CDR2 is SQIVND (reference sequence). The CDR3 protein is CASSRTGIGWVYSNQPQHF. The CDR3 DNA sequence: TGTGCCAGTAGTCGGACAGGGATAGGGTGGGTGTATAGCAATCAGCCCCAGCATTTT.

This clonotype has at least ten counts. This chain uses TRBV28 with TRBJ2-7; unclear D gene. Germline V gene lookup returns CDR1 MDHEN and CDR2 SYDVKM. V was shortened by 3 bases and J by 2 bases, with 11 bases between the two germline ends. The CDR3 is made up of 14 amino acids. The CDR3 DNA is TGTGCCAGCAGTTTTCACACCTACACCTACGAGCAGTACTTC. This codes for CASSFHTYTYEQYF.

Many counts were recorded for this clonotype. The CDR3 nucleotides are TGTGCCAGCCGTTTGACGGGAGACGATAGCAATCAGCCCCAGCATTTT. Its protein is CASRLTGDDSNQPQHF. The rearrangement joins TRBV5-8 to TRBJ1-5; D is unclear. Trimming removed 7 bases from V and 0 bases from J, with 17 bases in between. The CDR3 has 16 amino acids. Germline V gene lookup returns CDR1 SGHTS and CDR2 YDEGEE.

This clonotype was seen at least ten times. The V call is TRBV30, the J call TRBJ1-4, with 7 bases fitting TRBD1. This CDR3 contains 16 residues. V dropped 1 base and J dropped 4; count of bases not matched to a gene: 9. Germline V CDR1 and CDR2: GTSNPN, SVGIG (reference sequence). CDR3 protein: CAWSAGTGAFNEKLFF. Here the CDR3 DNA reads TGTGCCTGGAGTGCAGGCACAGGGGCGTTTAATGAAAAACTGTTTTTT.

This clonotype was observed many times. V gene TRBV12-3 or TRBV12-4 combines with J gene TRBJ2-1; D gene ambiguous. The CDR3 has 11 amino acids. With 3 bases removed from V and 9 bases from J, the gap between germline ends came to 6 bases. The CDR3 spells CASSFDGEQFF. The CDR3 DNA reads as TGTGCCAGCAGTTTTGATGGTGAGCAGTTCTTC.